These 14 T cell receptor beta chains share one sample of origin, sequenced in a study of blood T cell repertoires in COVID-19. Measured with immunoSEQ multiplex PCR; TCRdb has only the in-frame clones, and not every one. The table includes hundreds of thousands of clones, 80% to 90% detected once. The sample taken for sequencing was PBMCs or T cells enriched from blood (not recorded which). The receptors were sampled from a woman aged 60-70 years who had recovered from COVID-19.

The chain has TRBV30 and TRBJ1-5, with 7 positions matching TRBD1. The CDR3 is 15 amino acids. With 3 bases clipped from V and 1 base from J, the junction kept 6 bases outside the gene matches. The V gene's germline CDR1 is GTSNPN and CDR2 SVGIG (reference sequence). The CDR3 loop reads CAWRPTGESNQPQHF. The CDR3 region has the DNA TGTGCCTGGAGACCTACAGGGGAGAGCAATCAGCCCCAGCATTTT.

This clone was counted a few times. The CDR3 is CASSDLTGVGNTF. CDR3 nucleotides: TGTGCCAGCAGTGATTTAACAGGGGTGGGTAACACCTTC. The chain has TRBV6-1 and TRBJ1-2, with 7 bases that match TRBD1. Germline V gene sequence: CDR1 MNHNS, CDR2 SASEGT. CDR3 length equals 13 residues. The V segment lost 3 bases and the J segment 12 bases; nucleotides outside the gene matches: 10.

CDR3 nucleotides: TGTGCCAGCAGCTTAGTGAGAGGGGGCCCGAACTATGGCTACACCTTC. Protein product: CASSLVRGGPNYGYTF. The V and J genes are TRBV7-2 and TRBJ1-2; 7 bases agree with TRBD1. CDR3 length: 16 residues. V gave up 1 base and J gave up 2 bases; unmatched junction bases: 7. Germline assignment: CDR1 SGHTA and CDR2 FQGNSA.

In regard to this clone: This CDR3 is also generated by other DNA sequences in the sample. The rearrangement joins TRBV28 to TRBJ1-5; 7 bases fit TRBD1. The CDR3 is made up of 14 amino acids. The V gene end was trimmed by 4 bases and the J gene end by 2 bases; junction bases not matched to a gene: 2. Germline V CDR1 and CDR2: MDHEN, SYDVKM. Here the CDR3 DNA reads TGTGCCAGCAGTTCAGGGGGAGGCAATCAGCCCCAGCATTTT. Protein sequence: CASSSGGGNQPQHF.

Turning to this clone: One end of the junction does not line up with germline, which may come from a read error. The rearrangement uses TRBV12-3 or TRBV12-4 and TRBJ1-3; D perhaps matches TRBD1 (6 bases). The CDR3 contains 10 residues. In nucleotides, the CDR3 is TGTGCCAGCAGTTATAGGGGGATACACTTT. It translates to CASSYRGIHF.

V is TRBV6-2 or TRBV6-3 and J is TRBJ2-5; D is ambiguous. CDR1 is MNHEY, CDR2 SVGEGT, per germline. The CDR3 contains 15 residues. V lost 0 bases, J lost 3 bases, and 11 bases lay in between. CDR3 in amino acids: CASSYSIQNKETQYF. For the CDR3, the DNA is TGTGCCAGCAGTTACTCGATACAGAACAAAGAGACCCAGTACTTC.

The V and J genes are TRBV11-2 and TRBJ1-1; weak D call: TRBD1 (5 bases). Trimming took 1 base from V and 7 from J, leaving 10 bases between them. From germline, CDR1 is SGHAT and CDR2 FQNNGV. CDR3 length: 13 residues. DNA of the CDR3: TGTGCCAGCAGCTTAGTTAAGACAGTTGAAGCTTTCTTT. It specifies CASSLVKTVEAFF.

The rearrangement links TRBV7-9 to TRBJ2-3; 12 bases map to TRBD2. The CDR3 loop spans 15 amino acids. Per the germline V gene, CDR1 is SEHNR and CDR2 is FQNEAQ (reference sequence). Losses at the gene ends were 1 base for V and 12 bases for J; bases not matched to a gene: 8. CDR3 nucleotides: TGTGCCAGCAGCTTAGGGGAAGGACTAGCGGGGCGTCAGTATTTT. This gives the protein CASSLGEGLAGRQYF.

The CDR3 sequence: CASSLAPGSSYEQYV. The CDR3 nucleotides read TGTGCCAGCAGCTTGGCCCCCGGGAGCTCCTACGAGCAGTACGTC. The chain joins TRBV5-5 to TRBJ2-7, with D possibly matching TRBD2 (6 bases). The germline CDR1 and CDR2 sequences are SGHKS and YYEKEE (reference sequence). The ends were cut back, 0 bases at V and 0 bases at J, with 10 bases in the middle. There are 15 residues in the CDR3.

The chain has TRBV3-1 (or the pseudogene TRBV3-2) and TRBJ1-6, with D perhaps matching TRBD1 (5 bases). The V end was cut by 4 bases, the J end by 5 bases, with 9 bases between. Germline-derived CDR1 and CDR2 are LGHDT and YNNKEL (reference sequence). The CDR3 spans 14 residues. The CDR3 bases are TGTGCCAGCAGCCTCACGACAGATAATTCACCCCTCCACTTT. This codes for CASSLTTDNSPLHF.

The CDR3 DNA sequence: TGTGCCAGCAGTCCCAGGGTCTCTAATGAAAAACTGTTTTTT. Translating gives CASSPRVSNEKLFF. The chain joins TRBV7-2 to TRBJ1-4; D may be TRBD1 (5 bases). Germline values: CDR1 SGHTA, CDR2 FQGNSA. This CDR3 comprises 14 residues. V lost 6 bases, J lost 3 bases, and 11 bases lay in between.

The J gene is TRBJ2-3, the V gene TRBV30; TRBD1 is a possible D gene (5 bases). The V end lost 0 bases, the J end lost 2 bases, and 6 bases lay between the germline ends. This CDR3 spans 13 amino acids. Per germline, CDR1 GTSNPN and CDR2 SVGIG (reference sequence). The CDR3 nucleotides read TGTGCCTGGAGTGTGGGGCCCACAGATACGCAGTATTTT. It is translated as CAWSVGPTDTQYF.

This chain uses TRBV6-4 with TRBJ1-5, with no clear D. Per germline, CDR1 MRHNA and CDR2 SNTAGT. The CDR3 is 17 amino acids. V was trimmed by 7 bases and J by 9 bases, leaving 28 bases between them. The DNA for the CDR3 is TGTGCCAGCAAACAGTTTCCCTATATTATTGGCAATGGGCCCCAGCATTTT. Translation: CASKQFPYIIGNGPQHF.

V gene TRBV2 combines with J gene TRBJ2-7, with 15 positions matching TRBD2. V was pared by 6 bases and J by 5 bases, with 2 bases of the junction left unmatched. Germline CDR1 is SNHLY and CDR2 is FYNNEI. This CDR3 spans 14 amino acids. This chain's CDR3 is CASRGLAGGHEQYF. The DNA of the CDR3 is TGTGCCAGCAGGGGACTAGCGGGGGGACACGAGCAGTACTTC.